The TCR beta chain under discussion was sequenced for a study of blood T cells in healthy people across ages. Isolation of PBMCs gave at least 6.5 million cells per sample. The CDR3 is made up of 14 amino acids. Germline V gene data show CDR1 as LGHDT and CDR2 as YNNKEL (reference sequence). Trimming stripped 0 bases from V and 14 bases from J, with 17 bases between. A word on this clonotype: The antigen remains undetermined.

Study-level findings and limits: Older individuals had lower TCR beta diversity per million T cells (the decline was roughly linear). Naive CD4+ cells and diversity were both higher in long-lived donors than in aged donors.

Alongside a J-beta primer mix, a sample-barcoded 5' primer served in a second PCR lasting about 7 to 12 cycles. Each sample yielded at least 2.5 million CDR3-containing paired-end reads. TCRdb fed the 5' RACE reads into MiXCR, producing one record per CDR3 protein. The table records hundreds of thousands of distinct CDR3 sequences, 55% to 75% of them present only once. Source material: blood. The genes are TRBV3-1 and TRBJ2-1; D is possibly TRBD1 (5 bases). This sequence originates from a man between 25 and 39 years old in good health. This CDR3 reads CASSQDEVGLTKFF. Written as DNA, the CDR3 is TGTGCCAGCAGCCAAGACGAAGTGGGGCTTACGAAGTTCTTC.